This T cell receptor (beta chain) was obtained from a study of T cells in Graves' hyperthyroidism and ophthalmopathy. Study results and limitations: Before onset, ophthalmopathy was predicted by the model a median approximately 6.6 months earlier.

Per germline, CDR1 SEHNR and CDR2 FQNEAQ (reference sequence). With V trimmed by 8 bases and J by 8 bases, 8 bases remained unmatched. The CDR3 is 14 amino acids. This clonotype was recorded at least ten times. Its specificity is not known. Amplification targeted TCR beta CDR3 regions from RNA transcripts. In the first-round RT-PCR of the TCR CDR3, the HTBI primer set was used. Each CDR3 protein gets one entry after TCRdb re-called the multiplex PCR reads with MiXCR. The table records some 550,000 distinct CDR3 sequences, around 16% of them present only once. This sequence originates from a woman aged 40-49 years with Graves' ophthalmopathy. V gene TRBV7-9 combines with J gene TRBJ2-1, with 11 bases matching TRBD2. The sample consisted of blood. The CDR3 region is CASALAGGPYEQFF. The CDR3 nucleotides read TGTGCCAGCGCCCTAGCGGGGGGCCCATATGAGCAGTTCTTC.